Following are 27 T cell receptor beta chains from one sample sequenced in a study of cytomegalovirus exposure and HLA in healthy donors. PCR used 60 Vbeta primers and 13 Jbeta primers. Profiled with immunoSEQ multiplex PCR; TCRdb holds only in-frame clones, not every one. Of a few hundred thousand clones listed, 80% to 90% are singletons. The sequenced sample consisted of PBMCs. These receptors were obtained from a woman between 18 and 29 years old in good health and CMV-seronegative.

V is TRBV5-6 and J is TRBJ2-1; perhaps TRBD1 as D (6 bases). Trimming cost V 5 bases and J 0 bases, with 12 bases left between them. Germline CDR1 reads SGHDT; CDR2 reads YYEEEE. The CDR3 length is 15 residues. The CDR3 nucleotides are TGTGCCAGCAGACCTAGGGGGAGCTCCTACAATGAGCAGTTCTTC. Protein product: CASRPRGSSYNEQFF.

The CDR3 DNA reads as TGTGCCAGCAGACAGTTCTATAATTCACCCCTCCACTTT. Translating gives CASRQFYNSPLHF. This chain links TRBV6-5 with TRBJ1-6; D ambiguous. The CDR3 totals 13 residues. Germline V CDR1 and CDR2: MNHEY, SVGAGI. V gave up 6 bases and J gave up 3 bases, with 6 bases separating them.

V gene TRBV19 combines with J gene TRBJ2-7, with TRBD1 identical over 9 bases. Germline V CDR1 and CDR2: LNHDA, SQIVND (reference sequence). With V trimmed by 5 bases and J by 2 bases, 7 bases remained unmatched. The CDR3 sequence is 15 residues long. The CDR3 DNA follows: TGTGCCAGTAGTGTCTCGGGACAGGGTACCTACGAGCAGTACTTC. This codes for CASSVSGQGTYEQYF.

J is TRBJ1-2 and V is TRBV4-1; TRBD1 might be the D (5 bases). CDR3 length equals 16 residues. V lost 0 bases to trimming and J lost 4 bases, with 15 bases between them. The germline V gene encodes CDR1 MGHRA and CDR2 YSYEKL. The chain's CDR3 is CASSQDSGRAIYGYTF. CDR3 nucleotide sequence: TGCGCCAGCAGCCAAGATAGTGGCAGGGCCATCTATGGCTACACCTTC.

This chain links TRBV5-3 with TRBJ1-1, with a weak D call TRBD1 (6 bases). TRBV5-3 is an open reading frame whose function is uncertain. Trimming took 6 bases from V and 3 from J, leaving 15 bases between them. The CDR3 contains 14 residues. The CDR3 nucleotides read TGTGCCAGAATTCGCAGGGGCGGTGACACTGAAGCTTTCTTT. It yields the protein CARIRRGGDTEAFF.

The chain couples TRBV7-9 to TRBJ1-2; a possible D gene is TRBD1 (5 bases). Germline CDR1 and CDR2: SEHNR and FQNEAQ (reference sequence). V was shortened by 6 bases and J by 7 bases, with 15 bases between the two germline ends. The CDR3 is 13 residues long. CDR3 DNA: TGTGCCAGCAGTTCCCGCCCCGACAGTGGCTACACCTTC. This gives the protein CASSSRPDSGYTF.

The CDR3 reads CASSETSGPQYF. For the CDR3, the DNA is TGTGCCAGCAGTGAAACATCTGGCCCGCAGTATTTT. The rearrangement links TRBV25-1 to TRBJ2-3; the D is unclear. This CDR3 comprises 12 residues. CDR1 and CDR2 (germline): MGHDK, SYGVNS. V lost 2 bases and J 10 bases, leaving 10 bases between the germline ends.

The chain couples TRBV5-1 to TRBJ1-4; the D is unclear. Germline assignment: CDR1 SGHRS and CDR2 YFSETQ. V lost 4 bases and J lost 8, with 18 bases in between. The CDR3 runs 15 residues. In nucleotides, the CDR3 is TGCGCCAGCAGCCCTTCAAGGAGCAAGGAAGAAAAACTGTTTTTT. Its translation is CASSPSRSKEEKLFF.

The chain joins TRBV7-8 to TRBJ2-2, with 10 bases fitting TRBD2. The CDR3 spans 15 residues. Losses at the gene ends were 1 base for V and 5 bases for J; bases not matched to a gene: 1. Germline values: CDR1 SGHVS, CDR2 FQNEAQ. The chain's CDR3 is CASSLGTSGTGELFF. The CDR3 coding sequence is TGTGCCAGCAGCTTAGGGACTAGCGGTACCGGGGAGCTGTTTTTT.

The J gene is TRBJ2-3, the V gene TRBV6-5; D remains unclear. This CDR3 is 13 amino acids long. CDR1 is MNHEY and CDR2 is SVGAGI in the germline V gene. Trimming removed 0 bases from V and 6 bases from J, with 7 bases in between. CDR3 bases: TGTGCCAGCAGTTACTCGATGGGCGATACGCAGTATTTT. It translates to CASSYSMGDTQYF.

This clone was seen a handful of times. The V and J genes are TRBV10-3 and TRBJ1-5; tentatively, D is TRBD1 (6 bases). The V end was cut by 10 bases, the J end by 1 base, with 20 bases between. The V gene's germline CDR1 is ENHRY and CDR2 SYGVKD. CDR3 length: 16 amino acids. In DNA form, the CDR3 reads TGTGCCACGCGGCCGGGGGCGGGAGGCAGCAATCAGCCCCAGCATTTT. Its translation: CATRPGAGGSNQPQHF.

Notes on this clone: Other DNA sequences in this sample translate to the same CDR3. The rearrangement joins TRBV6-1 to TRBJ1-3; D may be TRBD1 (6 bases). Between the trimmed V and J ends, which lost 6 bases and 0 bases, there was a span of 6 bases. CDR3 size: 13 residues. Per the germline V gene, CDR1 is MNHNS and CDR2 is SASEGT. CDR3 region: CASRTGSGNTIYF. The CDR3 DNA sequence: TGTGCCAGCAGGACAGGCTCTGGAAACACCATATATTTT.

V usage is TRBV7-6 and J usage is TRBJ2-1; TRBD2 agrees at 11 bases. The CDR3 runs 18 residues. V trimming: 1 base; J trimming: 3 bases; junction bases outside the gene matches: 8. Germline CDR1 and CDR2: SGHVS and FNYEAQ. This CDR3 is CASSLELAGVQVYNEQFF. DNA of the CDR3: TGTGCCAGCAGCTTAGAACTAGCGGGGGTACAAGTCTACAATGAGCAGTTCTTC. The variable domain in full, completed from reference TRBV7-6 and TRBJ2-1, reads GAGVSQSPRYKVTKRGQDVALRCDPISGHVSLYWYRQALGQGPEFLTYFNYEAQQDKSGLPNDRFSAERPEGSISTLTIQRTEQRDSAMYRCASSLELAGVQVYNEQFFGPGTRLTVL.

The chain joins TRBV6-5 to TRBJ1-2; 7 nucleotides match TRBD1. This CDR3 comprises 14 residues. The junction had 6 bases not matched to a gene; V was cut back by 0 bases and J by 8 bases. Germline-derived CDR1 and CDR2 are MNHEY and SVGAGI. The CDR3 DNA sequence: TGTGCCAGCAGTTACTCCGGGACAGAGGTGGGCTACACCTTC. Residues: CASSYSGTEVGYTF.

There are a few counts of this clone. CDR3 in DNA: TGTGCCAGCAGCTTGGGTATCGAAGCTTTCTTT. This encodes CASSLGIEAFF. This chain links TRBV5-6 with TRBJ1-1; no reliable D call. Germline V CDR1 and CDR2: SGHDT, YYEEEE. The CDR3 sequence is 11 residues long. V dropped 0 bases and J dropped 8 bases, with 5 bases sitting between them. Filled out from reference TRBV5-6 and TRBJ1-1, the complete variable domain reads DAGVTQSPTHLIKTRGQQVTLRCSPKSGHDTVSWYQQALGQGPQFIFQYYEEEERQRGNFPDRFSGHQFPNYSSELNVNALLLGDSALYLCASSLGIEAFFGQGTRLTVV.

This chain joins TRBV28 and TRBJ2-5; tentatively, D is TRBD1 (8 bases). V lost 8 bases and J 2 bases, leaving 12 bases between the germline ends. The CDR3 has 13 amino acids. Germline V gives CDR1 MDHEN, CDR2 SYDVKM. The CDR3 nucleotides read TGTGCCAGCGTACAGGGGGGGCAAGAGACCCAGTACTTC. This encodes CASVQGGQETQYF.

The chain links TRBV27 to TRBJ1-2; 9 bases align to TRBD1. J lost 0 bases, V lost 6 bases, and 11 bases had no gene match. Germline V gene data show CDR1 as MNHEY and CDR2 as SMNVEV (reference sequence). CDR3 length: 17 amino acids. This CDR3 reads CASSPPGQGSSNYGYTF. CDR3 in DNA: TGTGCCAGCAGCCCTCCGGGACAGGGAAGTTCTAACTATGGCTACACCTTC.

The chain employs TRBV5-1 and TRBJ1-1, with D maybe TRBD1 (5 bases). CDR3 length: 13 amino acids. V was pared by 3 bases and J by 1 base, with 7 bases between. Germline V lookup: CDR1 SGHRS, CDR2 YFSETQ. The CDR3 here is CASSYDRNTEAFF. The CDR3 bases are TGCGCCAGCAGCTATGACAGGAACACTGAAGCTTTCTTT.

Only a few counts were recorded for this clone. The chain is built from TRBV9 and TRBJ2-7; 13 bases fit TRBD2. The CDR3 contains 16 residues. CDR1 and CDR2 (germline): SGDLS, YYNGEE. The V segment lost 3 bases and the J segment 3 bases; nucleotides outside the gene matches: 6. CDR3 residues: CASSATGTSGNYEQYF. CDR3 coding DNA: TGTGCCAGCAGCGCGACCGGGACTAGCGGGAACTACGAGCAGTACTTC.

V usage is TRBV2 and J usage is TRBJ1-1; 8 bases agree with TRBD1. Trimming cost V 6 bases and J 6 bases; bases outside gene matches: 9. The CDR3 extends over 14 amino acids. Germline values: CDR1 SNHLY, CDR2 FYNNEI. In DNA form, the CDR3 reads TGTGCCAGCAGAACCGACAGGGGTACCGCTGAAGCTTTCTTT. Translated: CASRTDRGTAEAFF.

J is TRBJ2-5 and V is TRBV11-2; 7 bases are a match to TRBD2. The J call may not be correct, given that the DNA end is closer to TRBJ2-7. The CDR3 is 13 residues long. CDR1 is SGHAT, CDR2 FQNNGV, per germline. CDR3 protein: CASSFGGFDEQYF. Here the CDR3 DNA reads TGTGCCAGCAGCTTCGGGGGGTTCGACGAGCAGTACTTC.

The genes are TRBV4-1 and TRBJ2-5; 10 nucleotides match TRBD2. The end of the DNA aligns better with TRBJ2-7, so the J call may be wrong. The CDR3 is 16 amino acids. Germline values: CDR1 MGHRA, CDR2 YSYEKL. This CDR3 is CASSQAQLAGTYEQYF. In DNA, the CDR3 is TGCGCCAGCAGCCAGGCTCAACTAGCGGGAACCTACGAGCAGTACTTC.

This chain connects TRBV6-5 to TRBJ1-2; 8 bases align to TRBD1. V shed 0 bases, J shed 3 bases, and the junction held 6 bases outside the gene matches. Looked up from germline, CDR1 is MNHEY and CDR2 is SVGAGI. The CDR3 spans 16 residues. The CDR3 bases are TGTGCCAGCAGTTACTCCGGGACAGGCCCTTACTATGGCTACACCTTC. It translates to CASSYSGTGPYYGYTF.

With regard to this clone: Other nucleotide sequences from this sample produce the same CDR3. The chain uses TRBV9 and TRBJ2-5; possible D gene TRBD2, 5 bases. Trimming removed 0 bases from V and 4 bases from J, with 10 bases in between. Germline CDR1 and CDR2: SGDLS and YYNGEE. The CDR3 spans 14 residues. The CDR3: CASSVATGRETQYF. Written as DNA, the CDR3 is TGTGCCAGCAGCGTAGCTACGGGAAGAGAGACCCAGTACTTC.

V is TRBV11-2 and J is TRBJ2-1; 14 nucleotides align to TRBD2. This CDR3 has 18 amino acids. Unmatched junction bases numbered 5, after V lost 0 bases and J lost 4 bases. Per the germline V gene, CDR1 is SGHAT and CDR2 is FQNNGV. CDR3 sequence reads: CASSLDGTSGGHYNEQFF. Here the CDR3 DNA reads TGTGCCAGCAGCTTAGATGGGACTAGCGGGGGCCATTACAATGAGCAGTTCTTC.

The chain couples TRBV5-6 to TRBJ2-5; D is undetermined. The CDR3 consists of 14 residues. Germline lookup yields CDR1 SGHDT and CDR2 YYEEEE. V shed 3 bases and J shed 0 bases, with 9 bases lying between them. The CDR3 DNA sequence: TGTGCCAGCAGCTCCACGCTAGACCAAGAGACCCAGTACTTC. Its translation: CASSSTLDQETQYF.

This chain links TRBV2 with TRBJ2-7; possible D gene TRBD1, 5 bases. Germline V gene lookup returns CDR1 SNHLY and CDR2 FYNNEI. V was trimmed by 7 bases and J by 5 bases, leaving 9 bases between them. The CDR3 sequence is 11 residues long. Written as DNA, the CDR3 is TGTGCCAGCAAAGCAGGGCACGAGCAGTACTTC. Its translation: CASKAGHEQYF.